This T cell receptor beta chain was captured by sequencing in a study of cytomegalovirus exposure and HLA in healthy donors. This CDR3 has 17 residues. Germline CDR1 is MDHEN and CDR2 is SYDVKM. Trimming took 1 base from V and 2 from J; bases not matched to a gene: 7. Comments on this clone: Its antigen is not identified.

The PCR had 60 Vbeta and 13 Jbeta primers. Assay used: immunoSEQ multiplex PCR; TCRdb lists only in-frame clones, some missing. The table has 150,000 to 200,000 clones, around four fifths seen once. Study-wide findings and caveats: Earlier results showed most TCR beta V segments being productive about 87% or about 30% of the time. When the data were analyzed later, several of the most significant clusters appeared to be linked to common viral pathogens.

The sequencing sample was made of PBMCs. The gene calls are TRBV28 and TRBJ2-3, with 9 bases that match TRBD2. The clonotype was recovered from a man under 40 in good health and CMV-seronegative. The chain's CDR3 is CASSLYSSGGTTDTQYF. The CDR3 DNA follows: TGTGCCAGCAGTTTATATAGCAGCGGGGGGACCACAGATACGCAGTATTTT.